The 8 T cell receptor beta chains presented below share a single source sample, sequenced in a study of T cell responses to AZD1222 COVID-19 vaccine. The protocol was immunoSEQ multiplex PCR, while the TCRdb copy is restricted to in-frame clones and leaves out a portion. The table lists some 140,000 clones, roughly 90% of them singletons. The specimen was peripheral blood, collected on day 0 of AZD1222 vaccination. These receptors were collected from an adult in good health.

This sequence joins TRBV5-1 and TRBJ1-3; D not resolved. This CDR3 is built from 13 residues. Germline V CDR1 and CDR2: SGHRS, YFSETQ. V lost 1 base to trimming and J lost 4 bases, with 6 bases between them. CDR3 sequence (DNA): TGCGCCAGCAGCTTGTTTGACGGAAACACCATATATTTT. This sequence encodes CASSLFDGNTIYF.

The chain is built from TRBV15 and TRBJ1-6; D possibly corresponds to TRBD1 (6 bases). This CDR3 is built from 15 residues. Germline assignment: CDR1 LNHNV and CDR2 YYDKDF (reference sequence). The V gene lost 4 bases and the J gene lost 9 bases, with 16 bases spanning the gap. CDR3 in amino acids: CATSKWTDTISPLHF. As DNA, the CDR3 is TGTGCCACCAGCAAATGGACAGATACAATTTCACCCCTCCACTTT.

The chain links TRBV4-1 to TRBJ2-2, with 10 positions matching TRBD2. This CDR3 comprises 16 residues. In germline, CDR1 is MGHRA, CDR2 YSYEKL. V lost 5 bases and J lost 6; bases outside the gene matches: 9. CDR3 loop: CASSESGTSVAGELFF. The CDR3 DNA is TGCGCCAGCAGCGAATCCGGGACTAGCGTGGCCGGGGAGCTGTTTTTT.

The chain recombines TRBV28 with TRBJ1-6; D ambiguous. Per the germline V gene, CDR1 is MDHEN and CDR2 is SYDVKM. This CDR3 spans 15 amino acids. Trimming shortened V by 3 bases and J by 5 bases, and 11 bases separated the two germline ends. The CDR3 DNA reads TGTGCCAGCAGTTTGCTGGGAACGAATAATTCACCCCTCCACTTT. Translated: CASSLLGTNNSPLHF.

The V gene is TRBV2, the J gene TRBJ2-3; D is unresolved. The V end was cut by 2 bases, the J end by 5 bases, with 5 bases between. CDR3 length: 12 amino acids. Germline V CDR1 and CDR2: SNHLY, FYNNEI. CDR3 in DNA: TGTGCCAGCAGTGAAATGGGAGATACGCAGTATTTT. It is translated as CASSEMGDTQYF.

V gene TRBV9 combines with J gene TRBJ2-5, with 10 positions matching TRBD1. Germline V gives CDR1 SGDLS, CDR2 YYNGEE. The V and J ends lost 7 bases and 5 bases, in that order; junction bases with no gene match: 8. The CDR3 consists of 14 residues. The CDR3 spells CASAGTGVGETQYF. DNA for the CDR3: TGTGCCAGCGCCGGGACAGGGGTTGGGGAGACCCAGTACTTC.

This chain uses TRBV11-2 with TRBJ2-3, with D tentatively TRBD1 (5 bases). Trimming left V 1 base short and J 2 bases short, with 13 bases between. CDR3 size: 16 residues. Germline assignment: CDR1 SGHAT and CDR2 FQNNGV. CDR3 sequence reads: CASSLGGWSFTDTQYF. The CDR3 DNA sequence: TGTGCCAGCAGCTTAGGGGGCTGGTCTTTCACAGATACGCAGTATTTT.

On this clone: The sample contains more than one DNA sequence encoding this CDR3. The chain joins TRBV14 to TRBJ1-6; D gene unclear. Germline values: CDR1 SGHDN, CDR2 FVKESK. V was clipped by 4 bases and J by 0 bases, with 7 bases between them. This CDR3 is built from 15 residues. Here the CDR3 reads CASSLGSSYNSPLHF. The CDR3, as DNA: TGTGCCAGCAGCCTTGGGAGCTCCTATAATTCACCCCTCCACTTT.